The 28 T cell receptor beta chains below come from one sample, sequenced in a study of T cell responses to AZD1222 COVID-19 vaccine (dated by TCRdb to about 2021). The protocol used for the library was the immunoSEQ multiplex PCR assay. TCRdb stores this immuneACCESS table with in-frame sequences only. Part of the clones is absent; in the studies checked, under half of the shortfall reflects unresolved V genes, and no reason is known for the rest. This sample is represented by 150,000 or so clones; 80% to 95% of them were singletons. About 2.5% of the sample lies in the top ten. Explained via the paper, the time point label denotes: baseline before first vaccination. This sample comprised peripheral blood, obtained on day 0 of AZD1222 vaccination. These receptors were collected from an adult in good health.

This chain joins TRBV5-1 and TRBJ1-3, with D unclear. V lost 3 bases and J lost 1, with 5 bases in between. Germline assignment: CDR1 SGHRS and CDR2 YFSETQ. The CDR3 runs to 13 residues. For the CDR3, the DNA is TGCGCCAGCAGCTCAGGTTCTGGAAACACCATATATTTT. Its translation is CASSSGSGNTIYF.

The rearrangement joins TRBV3-1 (or the pseudogene TRBV3-2) to TRBJ1-2, with a possible D match to TRBD1 (5 bases). CDR1 is LGHDT, CDR2 YNNKEL, per germline (reference sequence). The ends were cut back, 4 bases at V and 5 bases at J, with 11 bases in the middle. This CDR3 has 13 amino acids. CDR3 residues: CASSLGTLYGYTF. The DNA for the CDR3 is TGTGCCAGCAGCCTCGGGACTTTGTATGGCTACACCTTC.

The chain uses TRBV7-8 and TRBJ1-2; possible D gene TRBD1, 5 bases. CDR3 length equals 16 residues. V lost 1 base, J lost 2 bases, and 14 bases lay in between. CDR1 and CDR2 from the germline V gene are SGHVS and FQNEAQ. The CDR3 sequence is CASSLEGQGSNYGYTF. The CDR3 DNA follows: TGTGCCAGCAGCTTAGAGGGTCAGGGATCCAACTATGGCTACACCTTC.

The chain couples TRBV15 to TRBJ1-3; D uncertain. Germline values: CDR1 LNHNV, CDR2 YYDKDF (reference sequence). V dropped 0 bases and J dropped 0 bases, with 9 bases sitting between them. The CDR3 has 16 residues. The CDR3 spells CATSRDGGFSGNTIYF. As DNA, the CDR3 is TGTGCCACCAGCAGAGATGGAGGTTTCTCTGGAAACACCATATATTTT.

V usage is TRBV9 and J usage is TRBJ2-7, with a weak D call TRBD1 (5 bases). Germline V gives CDR1 SGDLS, CDR2 YYNGEE. The V and J ends lost 4 bases and 7 bases respectively, with 15 bases between them. There are 13 residues in the CDR3. The DNA for the CDR3 is TGTGCCAGCAGCCCCAGCCTCAAGGGGGAGCAGTACTTC. The encoded protein is CASSPSLKGEQYF. Full variable domain (missing parts from reference TRBV9 and TRBJ2-7): DSGVTQTPKHLITATGQRVTLRCSPRSGDLSVYWYQQSLDQGLQFLIQYYNGEERAKGNILERFSAQQFPDLHSELNLSSLELGDSALYFCASSPSLKGEQYFGPGTRLTVT.

The V call is TRBV19, the J call TRBJ2-2, with 8 bases matching TRBD1. CDR3 length: 14 amino acids. Germline values: CDR1 LNHDA, CDR2 SQIVND (reference sequence). The trim removed 6 bases at V and 1 base at J, leaving 1 base unmatched. The CDR3, as DNA: TGTGCCAGTAGGGGGACAGGGAACACCGGGGAGCTGTTTTTT. Translation gives CASRGTGNTGELFF.

The chain is built from TRBV9 and TRBJ1-1; no reliable D call. The CDR3 loop spans 15 amino acids. Germline CDR1 SGDLS, CDR2 YYNGEE. With 0 bases removed from V and 1 base from J, the gap between germline ends came to 10 bases. The CDR3, as DNA: TGTGCCAGCAGCGTAGGGACGCGGCAGAACACTGAAGCTTTCTTT. Translating gives CASSVGTRQNTEAFF.

The CDR3 protein is CAWSVDSSAYEQYF. CDR3 sequence (DNA): TGTGCCTGGAGTGTAGACTCTTCCGCCTACGAGCAGTACTTC. This chain uses TRBV30 with TRBJ2-7, with D unresolved. The V and J ends lost 0 bases and 2 bases respectively, with 11 bases between them. Germline values: CDR1 GTSNPN, CDR2 SVGIG (reference sequence). The length of the CDR3 is 14 residues. The full variable domain, completed using reference TRBV30 and TRBJ2-7, is SQTIHQWPATLVQPVGSPLSLECTVEGTSNPNLYWYRQAAGRGLQLLFYSVGIGQISSEVPQNLSASRPQDRQFILSSKKLLLSDSGFYLCAWSVDSSAYEQYFGPGTRLTVT.

The table lists this clone with a count of one. The chain links TRBV19 to TRBJ2-2, with D perhaps TRBD1 (6 bases). The germline V and J ends were trimmed by 7 bases and 4 bases, with 13 bases remaining between them. Germline CDR1 is LNHDA and CDR2 is SQIVND (reference sequence). The CDR3 extends over 14 amino acids. The CDR3 loop is CASKETGSTGELFF. CDR3 nucleotides: TGTGCCAGTAAAGAGACAGGTTCCACCGGGGAGCTGTTTTTT.

V usage is TRBV5-8 and J usage is TRBJ1-1; TRBD1 agrees at 7 bases. Germline V gives CDR1 SGHTS, CDR2 YDEGEE. The CDR3 extends over 15 amino acids. The trim removed 5 bases at V and 0 bases at J, leaving 7 bases unmatched. The DNA of the CDR3 is TGTGCCAGCAGAACGCAGGGGGTTCTGAACACTGAAGCTTTCTTT. Protein: CASRTQGVLNTEAFF.

This chain uses TRBV19 with TRBJ1-1; TRBD1 might be the D (5 bases). Per the germline V gene, CDR1 is LNHDA and CDR2 is SQIVND (reference sequence). Trimming stripped 8 bases from V and 4 bases from J, with 17 bases between. This CDR3 is built from 14 residues. CDR3 sequence: CASSDMGGGTEAFF. Written as DNA, the CDR3 is TGTGCCAGTTCTGATATGGGGGGGGGCACTGAAGCTTTCTTT.

The V call is TRBV20-1, the J call TRBJ2-7; the D is unclear. CDR1 is DFQATT, CDR2 SNEGSKA, per germline (reference sequence). The V gene lost 3 bases and the J gene lost 2 bases, with 11 bases spanning the gap. The CDR3 runs to 13 residues. CDR3: CSASHISPYEQYF. The CDR3 nucleotides read TGCAGTGCTAGTCATATTTCCCCCTACGAGCAGTACTTC.

This clone has a handful of counts. The chain combines TRBV7-9 with TRBJ2-7; 7 positions agree with TRBD2. After removal of 4 bases from V and 7 bases from J, the junction contained 1 base not matched to a gene. This CDR3 is 11 amino acids long. Germline V gene data show CDR1 as SEHNR and CDR2 as FQNEAQ (reference sequence). The CDR3 is CASSSGREQYF. Here the CDR3 DNA reads TGTGCCAGCAGCTCCGGGAGGGAGCAGTACTTC.

This chain links TRBV7-7 with TRBJ2-3; 11 nucleotides agree with TRBD1. Germline lookup yields CDR1 SSHAT and CDR2 FNYEAQ (reference sequence). The CDR3 totals 16 residues. Trimming took 5 bases from V and 1 from J; bases not matched to a gene: 5. For the CDR3, the DNA is TGTGCCAGCAGCCGATGGACAGGGGGCGGCACAGATACGCAGTATTTT. Translated, it gives CASSRWTGGGTDTQYF.

The chain employs TRBV12-3 or TRBV12-4 and TRBJ2-2; D gene uncertain. The CDR3 extends over 13 amino acids. Trimming stripped 4 bases from V and 8 bases from J, with 11 bases between. The CDR3 nucleotides are TGTGCCAGCAGTTCCCACTTGGGGGGGGAGCTGTTTTTT. Translation: CASSSHLGGELFF.

As to this clone: One end of the junction varies from germline; a read error may be responsible. The V call is TRBV7-9, the J call TRBJ2-5; unclear D gene. CDR3 length: 18 residues. Germline-derived CDR1 and CDR2 are SEHNR and FQNEAQ (reference sequence). CDR3 DNA sequence: TGTGCCAGCCGCCCAAAAGCGAGCGCACGGGTAAACCAGGAGACCCAGTACTTC. Its translation: CASRPKASARVNQETQYF.

The chain recombines TRBV6-5 with TRBJ2-1, with D unclear. The CDR3 contains 12 residues. Per the germline V gene, CDR1 is MNHEY and CDR2 is SVGAGI. V was shortened by 5 bases and J by 5 bases, with 7 bases between the two germline ends. CDR3 protein: CASSRSDNEQFF. The CDR3, as DNA: TGTGCCAGCAGTCGTTCCGACAATGAGCAGTTCTTC.

V is TRBV6-5 and J is TRBJ1-6, with 7 bases lining up with TRBD1. This CDR3 comprises 14 residues. V lost 2 bases, J lost 8 bases, and 3 bases stayed unmatched. Per the germline V gene, CDR1 is MNHEY and CDR2 is SVGAGI. For the CDR3, the DNA is TGTGCCAGCAGTTACGGGACAGATTATTCACCCCTCCACTTT. Protein: CASSYGTDYSPLHF.

The chain links TRBV27 to TRBJ1-4, with D perhaps TRBD1 (6 bases). Trimming removed 2 bases at V and 1 base at J, with 14 bases between. This CDR3 has 17 residues. Per germline, CDR1 MNHEY and CDR2 SMNVEV (reference sequence). In DNA form, the CDR3 reads TGTGCCAGCAGTTTACGGCCAAACAGGGTAACTAATGAAAAACTGTTTTTT. This codes for CASSLRPNRVTNEKLFF.

V and J are TRBV11-2 and TRBJ1-6; no reliable D call. The CDR3 is made up of 15 amino acids. Germline CDR1 is SGHAT and CDR2 is FQNNGV. V dropped 2 bases and J dropped 6 bases, with 11 bases sitting between them. CDR3 DNA: TGTGCCAGCAGCTTATACCAAATTCTTAATTCACCCCTCCACTTT. It codes for CASSLYQILNSPLHF.

The rearrangement joins TRBV6-1 to TRBJ1-1; the D is unclear. V lost 1 base, J lost 11 bases, and 14 bases lay in between. The CDR3 loop spans 13 amino acids. Germline V gene sequence: CDR1 MNHNS, CDR2 SASEGT. Here the CDR3 reads CASSEGGSRKAFF. CDR3 nucleotides: TGTGCCAGCAGTGAAGGGGGAAGTCGGAAGGCTTTCTTT.

The CDR3 DNA sequence: TGTGCCAGCAGCTTAGCGGGGCGCGGGGGGCTTAACGAGCAGTACTTC. It translates to CASSLAGRGGLNEQYF. The chain joins TRBV7-2 to TRBJ2-7; 8 positions agree with TRBD2. This CDR3 is built from 16 residues. V shed 0 bases and J 5 bases; nucleotides not matched to a gene: 9. Per germline, CDR1 SGHTA and CDR2 FQGNSA.

This clone was seen just once. V is TRBV28 and J is TRBJ2-1, with unresolved D. The CDR3 sequence is 13 residues long. Trimming stripped 1 base from V and 9 bases from J, with 10 bases between. Looked up from germline, CDR1 is MDHEN and CDR2 is SYDVKM. The CDR3 DNA reads as TGTGCCAGCAGTTTATCCGTATGGGTTGAGCAGTTCTTC. Its protein is CASSLSVWVEQFF.

The rearrangement uses TRBV30 and TRBJ2-1; TRBD2 might be the D (5 bases). The CDR3 has 11 residues. Trimming removed 5 bases from V and 12 bases from J, with 14 bases in between. CDR1 is GTSNPN and CDR2 is SVGIG in the germline V gene (reference sequence). The CDR3 nucleotides are TGTGCCTGGGCTGTGGAGGTTAGGCAGTTCTTC. This sequence encodes CAWAVEVRQFF.

The chain links TRBV5-4 to TRBJ1-5; 9 positions agree with TRBD1. The CDR3 covers 13 residues. Per germline, CDR1 SGHNT and CDR2 YYREEE (reference sequence). The junction had 8 bases not matched to a gene; V was cut back by 3 bases and J by 13 bases. CDR3 sequence: CASSSGATGGQHF. DNA for the CDR3: TGTGCCAGCAGCTCCGGCGCGACAGGGGGGCAGCATTTT.

This chain joins TRBV2 and TRBJ1-2; weak D call: TRBD1 (5 bases). The germline gives CDR1 SNHLY, CDR2 FYNNEI. The CDR3 covers 13 residues. Trimming shortened V by 7 bases and J by 8 bases, and 17 bases separated the two germline ends. The CDR3 loop reads CASTSESGWGYTF. The CDR3 DNA sequence: TGTGCCAGCACTTCGGAATCAGGGTGGGGCTACACCTTC.

J is TRBJ1-5 and V is TRBV30; 9 bases align to TRBD1. The length of the CDR3 is 16 residues. The trim removed 2 bases at V and 7 bases at J, leaving 12 bases unmatched. Germline CDR1 reads GTSNPN; CDR2 reads SVGIG (reference sequence). This CDR3 is CAWSSLLTGGPQPQHF. The CDR3 coding sequence is TGTGCCTGGAGTTCCCTTTTGACAGGGGGGCCCCAGCCCCAGCATTTT.

The chain carries TRBV5-4 and TRBJ2-7; the match to TRBD2 covers 8 bases. The CDR3 sequence is 14 residues long. Trimming took 3 bases from V and 0 from J; bases not matched to a gene: 2. Germline V gene lookup returns CDR1 SGHNT and CDR2 YYREEE (reference sequence). In DNA form, the CDR3 reads TGTGCCAGCAGCTCCGGGACTAGCTCCTACGAGCAGTACTTC. Its protein product is CASSSGTSSYEQYF.